Listed here are 24 T cell receptor beta chains from one sample, sequenced in a study of T cell responses to AZD1222 COVID-19 vaccine. Libraries were prepared by immunoSEQ multiplex PCR; TCRdb keeps only in-frame clonotypes and omits some of them. The sample records some 100,000 clones, around nine tenths being singletons. The input for sequencing was peripheral blood, taken on day 0 of AZD1222 vaccination. Receptors were obtained from an adult in good health.

The rearrangement joins TRBV28 to TRBJ2-7; TRBD2 matches 12 bases. The CDR3 has 14 amino acids. V was clipped by 2 bases and J by 7 bases; unmatched bases: 3. The V gene's germline CDR1 is MDHEN and CDR2 SYDVKM. For the CDR3, the DNA is TGTGCCAGCAGTTTAACTAGCGGGAGGTGGGAGCAGTACTTC. Translating gives CASSLTSGRWEQYF.

The rearrangement uses TRBV7-2 and TRBJ2-7; D gene unclear. Germline V gives CDR1 SGHTA, CDR2 FQGNSA. V lost 6 bases and J lost 1, with 13 bases in between. The CDR3 runs to 14 residues. The CDR3 region has the DNA TGTGCCAGCAGTCTTCAGCCGCGATCCTACGAGCAGTACTTC. The encoded protein is CASSLQPRSYEQYF. Together with reference TRBV7-2 and TRBJ2-7, the CDR3 gives the full variable domain: GAGVSQSPSNKVTEKGKDVELRCDPISGHTALYWYRQSLGQGLEFLIYFQGNSAPDKSGLPSDRFSAERTGGSVSTLTIQRTQQEDSAVYLCASSLQPRSYEQYFGPGTRLTVT.

The chain employs TRBV2 and TRBJ2-2; 10 nucleotides align to TRBD2. The CDR3 spans 15 residues. Germline V lookup: CDR1 SNHLY, CDR2 FYNNEI. V shed 2 bases, J shed 5 bases, and the junction held 2 bases outside the gene matches. The CDR3 is CASSESGRVTGELFF. The CDR3, as DNA: TGTGCCAGCAGTGAAAGCGGGAGGGTAACCGGGGAGCTGTTTTTT.

The V gene is TRBV5-1, the J gene TRBJ2-1; 7 nucleotides agree with TRBD2. Germline V gives CDR1 SGHRS, CDR2 YFSETQ. The CDR3 contains 16 residues. The V segment lost 0 bases and the J segment 4 bases; nucleotides outside the gene matches: 7. CDR3 in amino acids: CASSLAAASGYNEQFF. The CDR3 region has the DNA TGCGCCAGCAGCTTGGCCGCGGCTAGCGGATACAATGAGCAGTTCTTC.

This chain links TRBV10-3 with TRBJ2-7, with 9 bases identical to TRBD1. The length of the CDR3 is 15 residues. The germline V gene has CDR1 ENHRY and CDR2 SYGVKD. The junction had 8 bases not matched to a gene; V was cut back by 6 bases and J by 2 bases. CDR3 region: CAIRDKDRGPYEQYF. DNA of the CDR3: TGTGCCATCAGGGACAAGGACAGGGGCCCCTACGAGCAGTACTTC.

CDR3 nucleotides: TGTGCCAGCAGCTTGGAGGCCTCCGACTATGGCTACACCTTC. Encoded protein: CASSLEASDYGYTF. The V and J genes are TRBV5-4 and TRBJ1-2, with D unclear. There are 14 residues in the CDR3. The germline gives CDR1 SGHNT, CDR2 YYREEE (reference sequence). Trimming cost V 0 bases and J 3 bases, with 9 bases left between them.

With respect to this clone: This likely reflects a read error, since a far larger clone is one base away. V is TRBV6-2 or TRBV6-3 and J is TRBJ2-3; D not resolved. Germline V gene lookup returns CDR1 MNHEY and CDR2 SVGEGT. Trimming stripped 5 bases from V and 1 base from J, with 1 base between. The CDR3 extends over 11 amino acids. The CDR3 spells CASSRTDTQYF. Written as DNA, the CDR3 is TGTGCCAGCAGTCGCACAGATACGCAGTATTTT.

The chain links TRBV5-4 to TRBJ2-2, with 7 bases fitting TRBD1. The V gene end was trimmed by 4 bases and the J gene end by 2 bases; junction bases not matched to a gene: 5. Germline V lookup: CDR1 SGHNT, CDR2 YYREEE (reference sequence). This CDR3 region has 15 residues. The DNA for the CDR3 is TGTGCCAGCAGCGGGGGACAGCTAAACACCGGGGAGCTGTTTTTT. This gives the protein CASSGGQLNTGELFF.

The rearrangement uses TRBV27 and TRBJ1-5; 10 nucleotides align to TRBD1. The CDR3 sequence is 17 residues long. Germline CDR1 is MNHEY and CDR2 is SMNVEV (reference sequence). The V and J ends lost 4 bases and 3 bases, in that order; junction bases with no gene match: 9. Written as DNA, the CDR3 is TGTGCCAGCAGTTCGCTCATAGGGACAGGGGACAATCAGCCCCAGCATTTT. Its protein is CASSSLIGTGDNQPQHF.

The chain carries TRBV2 and TRBJ2-1, with a possible D match to TRBD2 (5 bases). The CDR3 contains 15 residues. V lost 4 bases to trimming and J lost 0 bases, with 10 bases between them. Germline CDR1 reads SNHLY; CDR2 reads FYNNEI. The CDR3 here is CASSAEEGSYNEQFF. In DNA form, the CDR3 reads TGTGCCAGCAGTGCCGAAGAGGGCTCCTACAATGAGCAGTTCTTC.

This clone was detected a few times. The J gene is TRBJ2-7, the V gene TRBV11-3; perhaps TRBD2 as D (6 bases). The CDR3 totals 14 residues. The germline V gene has CDR1 SGHNT and CDR2 YENEEA. The germline V and J ends were trimmed by 1 base and 2 bases, with 9 bases remaining between them. In DNA form, the CDR3 reads TGTGCCAGCAGCTTAGGCGGGACCCCCTACGAGCAGTACTTC. This gives the protein CASSLGGTPYEQYF. The variable domain in full, with the rest retrieved from reference TRBV11-3 and TRBJ2-7, is EAGVVQSPRYKIIEKKQPVAFWCNPISGHNTLYWYLQNLGQGPELLIRYENEEAVDDSQLPKDRFSAERLKGVDSTLKIQPAELGDSAVYLCASSLGGTPYEQYFGPGTRLTVT.

The chain is built from TRBV3-1 (or the pseudogene TRBV3-2) and TRBJ2-2; D might be TRBD1 (6 bases). Germline CDR1 and CDR2: LGHDT and YNNKEL (reference sequence). The CDR3 runs to 15 residues. Trimming took 4 bases from V and 3 from J, leaving 12 bases between them. The CDR3 bases are TGTGCCAGCAGCCCAAGATGGACAGACACCGGGGAGCTGTTTTTT. Amino acids: CASSPRWTDTGELFF.

The genes are TRBV27 and TRBJ1-4; no clear D gene. Trimming removed 5 bases from V and 4 bases from J, with 20 bases in between. This CDR3 has 17 residues. Per the germline V gene, CDR1 is MNHEY and CDR2 is SMNVEV (reference sequence). CDR3 sequence reads: CASSMQVPFVGNEKLFF. Here the CDR3 DNA reads TGTGCCAGCAGTATGCAGGTTCCTTTTGTTGGTAATGAAAAACTGTTTTTT.

The chain is built from TRBV28 and TRBJ2-7; D call uncertain. The CDR3 contains 11 residues. Trimming took 8 bases from V and 5 from J, leaving 10 bases between them. The germline V gene has CDR1 MDHEN and CDR2 SYDVKM. The CDR3 region has the DNA TGTGCCAGCGAGACGGCTAACGAGCAGTACTTC. It codes for CASETANEQYF.

The chain recombines TRBV19 with TRBJ2-1, with D possibly matching TRBD1 (5 bases). Looked up from germline, CDR1 is LNHDA and CDR2 is SQIVND (reference sequence). The germline V and J ends were trimmed by 7 bases and 1 base, with 14 bases remaining between them. The CDR3 is 15 amino acids. CDR3 DNA: TGTGCCAGTACCTCACAGGTAGGGTCCTACAATGAGCAGTTCTTC. Its protein product is CASTSQVGSYNEQFF. Full variable domain (missing parts from reference TRBV19 and TRBJ2-1): DGGITQSPKYLFRKEGQNVTLSCEQNLNHDAMYWYRQDPGQGLRLIYYSQIVNDFQKGDIAEGYSVSREKKESFPLTVTSAQKNPTAFYLCASTSQVGSYNEQFFGPGTRLTVL.

V gene TRBV4-1 combines with J gene TRBJ2-1; 9 positions match TRBD2. The V gene end was trimmed by 0 bases and the J gene end by 4 bases; junction bases not matched to a gene: 4. CDR1 is MGHRA and CDR2 is YSYEKL in the germline V gene. The CDR3 has 16 amino acids. Here the CDR3 reads CASSQESAGGYNEQFF. The DNA for the CDR3 is TGCGCCAGCAGCCAAGAGTCAGCGGGGGGATACAATGAGCAGTTCTTC.

The rearrangement joins TRBV9 to TRBJ1-4; 9 nucleotides align to TRBD1. The CDR3 length is 14 residues. The V and J ends lost 4 bases and 5 bases, in that order; junction bases with no gene match: 3. CDR1 is SGDLS, CDR2 YYNGEE, per germline. This CDR3 reads CASSLGTGNEKLFF. CDR3 in DNA: TGTGCCAGCAGCCTTGGGACAGGGAATGAAAAACTGTTTTTT.

The chain employs TRBV4-3 and TRBJ2-1, with D tentatively TRBD1 (6 bases). Germline values: CDR1 LGHNA, CDR2 YSLEER. V was trimmed by 1 base and J by 2 bases, leaving 9 bases between them. This CDR3 has 15 residues. CDR3 sequence: CASSQGQGTYNEQFF. For the CDR3, the DNA is TGCGCCAGCAGCCAAGGGCAGGGGACCTACAATGAGCAGTTCTTC.

This rearrangement joins TRBV11-3 to TRBJ2-1; 9 bases map to TRBD2. The J segment lost 8 bases and the V segment lost 2 bases, leaving 4 bases of the junction unmatched. The CDR3 consists of 14 residues. Germline V gene sequence: CDR1 SGHNT, CDR2 YENEEA. CDR3 in DNA: TGTGCCAGCAGCTTACTAGCGGGAAGCCATGAGCAGTTCTTC. Encoded protein: CASSLLAGSHEQFF.

This clone was counted between two and nine times. The chain is built from TRBV7-9 and TRBJ2-7; perhaps D is TRBD1 or TRBD2 (5 bases each). CDR1 is SEHNR, CDR2 FQNEAQ, per germline (reference sequence). There are 17 residues in the CDR3. Trimming left V 1 base short and J 2 bases short, with 18 bases between. CDR3 nucleotide sequence: TGTGCCAGCAGCTTAGGGGCTTTAGGGGACGGAGCCTACGAGCAGTACTTC. Translation gives CASSLGALGDGAYEQYF.

The chain is built from TRBV5-4 and TRBJ2-7; 7 nucleotides align to TRBD1. V shed 7 bases, J shed 3 bases, and the junction held 10 bases outside the gene matches. The CDR3 spans 14 residues. CDR1 and CDR2 (germline): SGHNT, YYREEE (reference sequence). The CDR3 nucleotides are TGTGCCAGCGCCCCCTCCGGACAGGACTACGAGCAGTACTTC. This sequence encodes CASAPSGQDYEQYF.

This clone is a singleton in its sample. The chain has TRBV11-2 and TRBJ2-5, with 8 bases matching TRBD2. CDR1 and CDR2 (germline): SGHAT, FQNNGV. This CDR3 has 18 amino acids. V shed 1 base, J shed 2 bases, and the junction held 12 bases outside the gene matches. CDR3 sequence: CASSLVASGRRWQETQYF. Written as DNA, the CDR3 is TGTGCCAGCAGCTTAGTTGCTAGCGGGCGGCGTTGGCAAGAGACCCAGTACTTC.

The rearrangement uses TRBV5-1 and TRBJ2-3, with a weak D call TRBD2 (5 bases). This CDR3 has 15 residues. Germline assignment: CDR1 SGHRS and CDR2 YFSETQ. With 5 bases removed from V and 2 bases from J, the gap between germline ends came to 15 bases. In nucleotides, the CDR3 is TGCGCCAGCAGTACGAGCGGAATTTTCACAGATACGCAGTATTTT. Protein: CASSTSGIFTDTQYF. Full variable domain (remainder filled in from reference TRBV5-1 and TRBJ2-3): KAGVTQTPRYLIKTRGQQVTLSCSPISGHRSVSWYQQTPGQGLQFLFEYFSETQRNKGNFPGRFSGRQFSNSRSEMNVSTLELGDSALYLCASSTSGIFTDTQYFGPGTRLTVL.

CDR3 in DNA: TGTGCCAGCAGTGAATATAAGGGGAGCAATGAGCAGTTCTTC. Translation gives CASSEYKGSNEQFF. V gene TRBV25-1 combines with J gene TRBJ2-1, with D perhaps assigned TRBD1 or TRBD2 (5 bases each). Germline V gene data show CDR1 as MGHDK and CDR2 as SYGVNS. This CDR3 spans 14 amino acids. V was cut by 0 bases and J by 6 bases, with 9 bases left in between.